This T cell receptor (beta chain) derives from a study of blood T cell repertoires in COVID-19. Only one count was recorded for this clone. Clones were sequenced by immunoSEQ multiplex PCR, and TCRdb holds only the in-frame ones, with some missing. Among around 130,000 clones, 60% to 85% were seen once, and the ten largest hold 20% to 25%. This CDR3 is 16 amino acids long. V was cut by 3 bases and J by 4 bases, with 16 bases left in between. Germline assignment: CDR1 SEHNR and CDR2 FQNEAQ (reference sequence). Sequenced: peripheral blood. This TCR came from a man of 80 years or more with acute or convalescent COVID-19. V usage is TRBV7-9 and J usage is TRBJ1-3; D is undetermined. CDR3: CASSFGVGSFGNTIYF. CDR3 nucleotide sequence: TGTGCCAGCAGCTTCGGGGTCGGTTCCTTCGGAAACACCATATATTTT.